Listed here are 13 T cell receptor beta chains from one sample, sequenced in a study of shared clonotypes between healthy human individuals. Clones were read by immunoSEQ multiplex PCR, and TCRdb kept only the in-frame ones, dropping some. The data contain under 2,500,000 clones, 95% of them singletons. The sample taken for sequencing was naive CD4+ T cells sorted from blood. The subset: CD45RA+ positively selected. The receptor set was obtained from a man aged 18-30 years in good health.

The V gene is TRBV5-6, the J gene TRBJ1-2; weak D call: TRBD1 (6 bases). The CDR3 runs to 18 residues. Trimming removed 1 base at V and 8 bases at J, with 27 bases between. Germline lookup yields CDR1 SGHDT and CDR2 YYEEEE. CDR3 in amino acids: CASSLRTQPGHGAEGYTF. The CDR3 nucleotides read TGTGCCAGCAGCTTGCGGACGCAACCGGGACACGGGGCAGAAGGCTACACCTTC.

This chain connects TRBV28 to TRBJ1-4; no definite D call. The CDR3 sequence is 13 residues long. The germline CDR1 and CDR2 sequences are MDHEN and SYDVKM. The V and J ends lost 3 bases and 7 bases respectively, with 9 bases between them. CDR3 sequence: CASSFDGREKLFF. In DNA form, the CDR3 reads TGTGCCAGCAGTTTCGATGGGCGTGAAAAACTGTTTTTT.

The chain joins TRBV28 to TRBJ1-2, with TRBD1 matching over 8 bases. This CDR3 has 15 amino acids. The V and J ends lost 6 bases and 2 bases, in that order; junction bases with no gene match: 8. CDR1 is MDHEN and CDR2 is SYDVKM in the germline V gene. Here the CDR3 DNA reads TGTGCCAGCAGCCTGGGGACAGGCCCCAACTATGGCTACACCTTC. Translating gives CASSLGTGPNYGYTF.

V usage is TRBV18 and J usage is TRBJ1-2; possible D gene TRBD1, 5 bases. Trimming removed 2 bases from V and 4 bases from J, with 14 bases in between. Germline V gene data show CDR1 as KGHSH and CDR2 as LQKENI. The CDR3 is made up of 15 amino acids. CDR3 sequence reads: CASSPMEGMGYGYTF. As DNA, the CDR3 is TGTGCCAGCTCACCAATGGAGGGGATGGGCTATGGCTACACCTTC.

V usage is TRBV9 and J usage is TRBJ2-5; D could derive from TRBD1 or TRBD2 (6 bases each). Germline CDR1 SGDLS, CDR2 YYNGEE. The length of the CDR3 is 13 residues. V shed 1 base and J shed 7 bases, with 11 bases lying between them. CDR3 protein: CASSVSGAGTQYF. In DNA form, the CDR3 reads TGTGCCAGCAGCGTATCGGGGGCGGGGACCCAGTACTTC.

The CDR3 bases are TGTGCCATCAGTGAGTCAGGCATGCAGGGGATCGATGGCTACACCTTC. This sequence encodes CAISESGMQGIDGYTF. The chain combines TRBV10-3 with TRBJ1-2, with a tentative D call TRBD1 (6 bases). Germline V CDR1 and CDR2: ENHRY, SYGVKD. Trimming removed 0 bases at V and 6 bases at J, with 17 bases between. The CDR3 covers 16 residues.

CDR3 in DNA: TGTGCCAGCAGCTTCGTCTCGGATACGCAGTATTTT. This codes for CASSFVSDTQYF. The V gene is TRBV5-4, the J gene TRBJ2-3; D unresolved. V lost 2 bases, J lost 6 bases, and 7 bases lay in between. The CDR3 is 12 amino acids. Germline V gene sequence: CDR1 SGHNT, CDR2 YYREEE (reference sequence).

The rearrangement links TRBV4-3 to TRBJ1-3; the D is unclear. Trimming cost V 0 bases and J 4 bases, with 7 bases left between them. CDR1 LGHNA and CDR2 YSLEER come from the germline V gene. The CDR3 is 14 amino acids. The CDR3 DNA follows: TGCGCCAGCAGCCAAGACTCCCCCGGAAACACCATATATTTT. It is translated as CASSQDSPGNTIYF.

V usage is TRBV1 and J usage is TRBJ2-2; the DNA was not used to check the table's D call, TRBD2. TRBV1 represents a pseudogene. The CDR3 runs to 20 residues. CDR3 protein: CTSSQFRGNSGGPDTGELFF. The CDR3 nucleotides read TGCACCAGCAGCCAGTTTCGGGGGAATAGCGGGGGACCCGACACCGGGGAGCTGTTTTTT.

To note about this clone: Additional DNA sequences in this sample encode the identical CDR3. This chain links TRBV14 with TRBJ2-1; unclear D gene. The CDR3 is made up of 15 amino acids. Trimming removed 4 bases at V and 1 base at J, with 11 bases between. The germline CDR1 and CDR2 sequences are SGHDN and FVKESK. CDR3 coding DNA: TGTGCCAGCAGCCCCCTGGCAGGTTCCTACAATGAGCAGTTCTTC. Its protein is CASSPLAGSYNEQFF.

The chain uses TRBV14 and TRBJ1-2; D perhaps matches TRBD1 (6 bases). V dropped 2 bases and J dropped 6 bases, with 13 bases sitting between them. CDR3 length: 14 residues. The germline gives CDR1 SGHDN, CDR2 FVKESK. The CDR3 bases are TGTGCCAGCAGCCAATGGCCAGGGGCAGATGGCTACACCTTC. Translated: CASSQWPGADGYTF.

The genes are TRBV7-9 and TRBJ2-5; 8 nucleotides agree with TRBD1. The CDR3 loop spans 15 amino acids. Germline assignment: CDR1 SEHNR and CDR2 FQNEAQ (reference sequence). V gave up 7 bases and J gave up 0 bases; unmatched junction bases: 7. DNA for the CDR3: TGTGCCAGCAACGCCCCGACAGGGGACCAAGAGACCCAGTACTTC. It translates to CASNAPTGDQETQYF.

The rearrangement uses TRBV30 and TRBJ1-6, with no clear D. V lost 2 bases to trimming and J lost 5 bases, with 16 bases between them. The CDR3 extends over 16 amino acids. Germline values: CDR1 GTSNPN, CDR2 SVGIG (reference sequence). DNA for the CDR3: TGTGCCTGGAGTTCCCCCGGGCGTAGGGATAATTCACCCCTCCACTTT. The encoded protein is CAWSSPGRRDNSPLHF.